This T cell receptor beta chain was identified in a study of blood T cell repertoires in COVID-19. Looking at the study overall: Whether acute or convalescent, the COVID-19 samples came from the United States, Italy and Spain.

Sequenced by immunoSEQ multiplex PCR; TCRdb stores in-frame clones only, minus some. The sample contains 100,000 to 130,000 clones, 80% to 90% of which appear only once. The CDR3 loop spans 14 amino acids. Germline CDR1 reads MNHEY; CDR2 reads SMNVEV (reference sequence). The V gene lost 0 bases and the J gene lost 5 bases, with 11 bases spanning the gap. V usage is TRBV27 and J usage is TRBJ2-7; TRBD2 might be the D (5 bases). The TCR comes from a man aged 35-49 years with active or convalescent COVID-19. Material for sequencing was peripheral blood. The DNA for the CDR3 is TGTGCCAGCAGTTTATCGCTGGCCGGGAACGAGCAGTACTTC. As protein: CASSLSLAGNEQYF.